This record looks at one TCR beta chain sequence and its context. The antigen is unknown. The data are from a study of multiple sclerosis patients with progressive multifocal leukoencephalopathy. General observations from the study: Expanded clones at PML onset predated and persisted through natalizumab therapy.

Regarding time point: less than 15 months of natalizumab therapy. The control group, sampled over time, had multiple sclerosis, received natalizumab and did not develop PML. Samples T1 and T2 were drawn at 6 and 12 months of therapy, respectively. CDR3 length equals 17 residues. Trimming cost V 5 bases and J 0 bases; bases outside gene matches: 11. The germline V gene encodes CDR1 SGHAT and CDR2 FQNNGV. Clones were sequenced by immunoSEQ multiplex PCR, and TCRdb holds only the in-frame ones, with some missing. Found here are 30,000 or so clones, nearly 90% of them singletons; the top ten hold 1.3%. The input for sequencing was PBMCs, taken from a patient treated with natalizumab. The rearrangement links TRBV11-2 to TRBJ1-1; TRBD1 matches at 8 bases. The TCR sequence derives from a human donor with multiple sclerosis. The chain's CDR3 is CASSQPGTGIMNTEAFF. The CDR3 region has the DNA TGTGCCAGCAGCCAGCCCGGGACAGGAATCATGAACACTGAAGCTTTCTTT.